This T cell receptor (beta chain) derives from a study of Graves' ophthalmopathy and Graves' hyperthyroidism. This clonotype was observed many times. Its target is unknown. Study-level points and caveats: Most expanded clonotypes in thyroid above 0.001 frequency also showed up in blood.

Thyroid ultrasound, orbital computed tomography, TRAb, serum thyroxine and clinical symptoms formed the basis of diagnosis. CDR3 length: 14 amino acids. Germline CDR1 is MNHEY and CDR2 is SVGAGI. Trimming took 10 bases from V and 7 from J, leaving 20 bases between them. Amplification of the TCR beta CDR3 regions used RNA transcripts (as template). HTBI primers were employed in first-round RT-PCR, then a second-round multiplex PCR followed. TCRdb independently ran MiXCR on the multiplex PCR reads; one entry per CDR3 protein. This sample has 300,000 to 500,000 distinct CDR3 sequences, with 15% found just once.

The sequenced sample consisted of peripheral blood. The chain has TRBV6-5 and TRBJ1-5; no clear D gene. This receptor was obtained from a woman between 18 and 30 years old with stable Graves' hyperthyroidism. This chain's CDR3 is CAISGRSQRQPQHF. CDR3 DNA sequence: TGTGCCATTTCCGGGCGGTCTCAGAGACAGCCCCAGCATTTT.